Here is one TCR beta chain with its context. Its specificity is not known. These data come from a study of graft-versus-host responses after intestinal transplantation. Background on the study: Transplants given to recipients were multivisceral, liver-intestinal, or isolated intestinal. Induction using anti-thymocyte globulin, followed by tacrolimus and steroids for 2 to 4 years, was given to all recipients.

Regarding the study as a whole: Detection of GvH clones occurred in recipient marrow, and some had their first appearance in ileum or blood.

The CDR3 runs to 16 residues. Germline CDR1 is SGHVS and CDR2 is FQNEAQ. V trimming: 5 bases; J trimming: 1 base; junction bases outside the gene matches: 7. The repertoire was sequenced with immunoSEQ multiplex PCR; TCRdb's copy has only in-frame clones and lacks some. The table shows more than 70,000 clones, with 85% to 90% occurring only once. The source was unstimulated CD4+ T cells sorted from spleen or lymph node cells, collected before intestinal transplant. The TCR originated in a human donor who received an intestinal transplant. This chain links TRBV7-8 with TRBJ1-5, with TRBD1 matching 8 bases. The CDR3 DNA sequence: TGTGCCAGCAGCCCGACGGACAGGGTGAGCAATCAGCCCCAGCATTTT. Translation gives CASSPTDRVSNQPQHF.